This entry lists 2 T cell receptor beta chains sequenced from one sample in a study of CD8 T cells in Susac syndrome. 0.5 to 1 ug RNA was reverse transcribed with random hexamers. TCRdb itself ran the immunoSEQ multiplex PCR reads through MiXCR, one entry per CDR3 protein. The sample lists around 200,000 distinct CDR3 sequences, 85% to 95% occurring once. The sequencing sample was made of CD4+ T cells from PBMCs. Source of these receptors: a human donor in good health.

This clonotype showed up just once. The V and J genes are TRBV7-2 and TRBJ2-5; the D is unclear. This CDR3 is 14 amino acids long. Germline V gene data show CDR1 as SGHTA and CDR2 as FQGNSA. The V end lost 3 bases, the J end lost 1 base, and 9 bases lay between the germline ends. For the CDR3, the DNA is TGTGCCAGCAGCTTCGGGTTCCGCCAAGAGACCCAGTACTTC. This codes for CASSFGFRQETQYF.

J is TRBJ1-4 and V is TRBV3-1, with a tentative D call TRBD1 (5 bases). The CDR3 sequence is 15 residues long. Deletions cut 4 bases from V and 3 bases from J, with 12 bases between. The germline CDR1 and CDR2 sequences are LGHDT and YNNKEL (reference sequence). The CDR3 DNA reads as TGTGCCAGCAGCCCCGACAGCGACTCTAATGAAAAACTGTTTTTT. Residues: CASSPDSDSNEKLFF.